This TCR beta chain was profiled in a study of T cell repertoires in cytomegalovirus infection. Study details: As its CMV epitopes, the study selected recently identified HLA-C-restricted and well-studied HLA-B-restricted targets. Study conclusions and caveats: The ex vivo response was dominated by HLA-C-restricted CMV-specific TCR beta clonotypes.

TCRdb re-called the reads through MiXCR, storing one row per CDR3 protein. The data contain some 800,000 distinct CDR3 sequences, about 28% of them singletons. A remark on this clonotype: Antigen specificity is unknown.

Germline CDR1 and CDR2: SGHDT and YYEEEE. V lost 6 bases to trimming and J lost 8 bases, with 14 bases between them. This CDR3 is 12 amino acids long. This specimen consisted of cultured CD8+ T cells from PBMCs, obtained from culture after CMV antigen stimulation. The chain combines TRBV5-6 with TRBJ1-1; D might be TRBD1 (5 bases). This TCR derives from a human donor in good health (CMV status not recorded). Some clones in this sample may be carry-over from other donors' samples. CDR3 DNA sequence: TGTGCCAGCACCGCCTCCGGGACCGAAGCTTTCTTT. Translated, it gives CASTASGTEAFF.